The subject of this entry is one T cell receptor (beta chain). In the authors' workflow: Reference gene primer amplification gave estimated nucleated cell counts. TCRdb's table, derived via immunoSEQ multiplex PCR, lists solely in-frame clones and lacks some. The DNA gave D and trimming, while V, J and clone size come from that table. The sample includes about 180,000 clones, roughly 86% seen only once; the top ten take roughly 2.9%. Trimming removed 0 bases from V and 7 bases from J, with 5 bases in between. The CDR3 runs 12 residues. Germline lookup yields CDR1 SEHNR and CDR2 FQNEAQ (reference sequence). This specimen comes from a study of blood T cell repertoires in COVID-19. Study summary: The study drew acute and convalescent COVID-19 samples from the United States, Italy and Spain. Sample material is recorded as cDNA or gDNA derived from T cells, B-cell-depleted T cells, or PBMCs.

This sequence was found in a woman aged 25-40 years with active or convalescent COVID-19. The chain recombines TRBV7-9 with TRBJ2-3; no definite D call. The source material was peripheral blood. This CDR3 is CASSLALNTQYF. The CDR3 coding sequence is TGTGCCAGCAGCTTAGCGCTAAATACGCAGTATTTT.